The TCR beta chain described here comes from a study of radiotherapy plus CTLA-4 blockade in lung cancer. Clones were sequenced by immunoSEQ multiplex PCR, and TCRdb holds only the in-frame ones, with some missing. Among 25,000 to 40,000 clones, roughly 70% were seen once, and the ten largest hold approximately 5%. The specimen comprised peripheral blood, sampled from a patient treated with radiotherapy plus ipilimumab. The receptor comes from a human donor with non-small cell lung cancer whose response to radiotherapy plus ipilimumab could not be evaluated.

CDR3 residues: CASSSTHTNYGYTF. CDR3 nucleotides: TGTGCCAGCAGTTCCACACACACTAACTATGGCTACACCTTC. The chain is built from TRBV6-5 and TRBJ1-2; no reliable D call. The V gene lost 4 bases and the J gene lost 0 bases, with 9 bases spanning the gap. The CDR3 has 14 residues. Germline V gene lookup returns CDR1 MNHEY and CDR2 SVGAGI.